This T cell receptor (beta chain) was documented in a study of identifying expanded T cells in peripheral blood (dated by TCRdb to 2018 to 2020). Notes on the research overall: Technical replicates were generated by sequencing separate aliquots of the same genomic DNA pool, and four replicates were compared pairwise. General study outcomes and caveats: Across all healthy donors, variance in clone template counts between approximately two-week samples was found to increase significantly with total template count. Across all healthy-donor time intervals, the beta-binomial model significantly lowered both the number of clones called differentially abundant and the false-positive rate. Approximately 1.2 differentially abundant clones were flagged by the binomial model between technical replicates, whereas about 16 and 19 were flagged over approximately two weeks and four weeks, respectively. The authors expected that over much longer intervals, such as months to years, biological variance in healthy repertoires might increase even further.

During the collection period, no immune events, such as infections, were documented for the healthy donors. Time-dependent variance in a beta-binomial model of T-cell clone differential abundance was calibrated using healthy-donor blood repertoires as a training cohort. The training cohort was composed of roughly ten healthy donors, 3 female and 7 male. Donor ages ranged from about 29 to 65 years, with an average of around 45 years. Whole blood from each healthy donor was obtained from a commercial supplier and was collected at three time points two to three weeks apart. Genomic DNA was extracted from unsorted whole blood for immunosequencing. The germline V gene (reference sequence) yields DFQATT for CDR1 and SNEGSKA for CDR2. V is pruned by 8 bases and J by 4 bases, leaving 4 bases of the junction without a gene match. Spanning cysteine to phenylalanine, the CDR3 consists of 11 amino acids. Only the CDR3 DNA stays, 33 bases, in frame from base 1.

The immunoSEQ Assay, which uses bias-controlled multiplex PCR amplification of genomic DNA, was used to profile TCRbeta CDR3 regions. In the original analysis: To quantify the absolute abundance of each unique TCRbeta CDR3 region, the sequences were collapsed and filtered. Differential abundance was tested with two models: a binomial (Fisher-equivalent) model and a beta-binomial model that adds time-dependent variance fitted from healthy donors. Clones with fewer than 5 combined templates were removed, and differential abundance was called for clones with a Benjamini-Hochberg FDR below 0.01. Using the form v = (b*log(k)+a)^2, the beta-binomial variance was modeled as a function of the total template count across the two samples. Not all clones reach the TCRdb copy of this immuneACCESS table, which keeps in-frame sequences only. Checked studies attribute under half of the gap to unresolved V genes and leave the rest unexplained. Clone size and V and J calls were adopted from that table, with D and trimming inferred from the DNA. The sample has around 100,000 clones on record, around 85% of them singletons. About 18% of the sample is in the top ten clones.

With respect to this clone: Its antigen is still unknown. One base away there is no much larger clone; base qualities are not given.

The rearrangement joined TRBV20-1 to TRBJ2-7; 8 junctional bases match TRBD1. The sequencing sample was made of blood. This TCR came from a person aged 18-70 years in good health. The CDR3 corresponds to CSSRGRYEQYF. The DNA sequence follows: TGCAGTTCCAGGGGGCGATACGAGCAGTACTTC.